The sequence of this T cell receptor beta chain was determined in a study of identical twins. Each CDR3 protein is one row after TCRdb ran MiXCR on the 5' RACE reads. The table lists roughly 1,500,000 distinct CDR3 sequences, around a third of them singletons. Trimming removed 3 bases from V and 0 bases from J; junction bases left unmatched: 8. The CDR3 consists of 17 residues. Looked up from germline, CDR1 is SEHNR and CDR2 is FQNEAQ (reference sequence). V and J are TRBV7-9 and TRBJ1-2, with 9 bases aligning to TRBD1. This TCR came from a newborn girl in good health. Sequencing used cord blood. The CDR3 nucleotides are TGTGCCAGCAGCTTTACCGGGACAGGGAGACCTAACTATGGCTACACCTTC. Its protein is CASSFTGTGRPNYGYTF.